The rows below give T cell receptor beta chains drawn from one sample of a study of identical twins. Via MiXCR, TCRdb re-called the 5' RACE reads, giving one row per CDR3 protein. This sample has under 800,000 distinct CDR3 sequences, with 21% found just once. A further study also used this sample, focusing on T cells expressing NK-cell markers.

The sequenced sample consisted of PBMCs. Source of these receptors: a woman aged 18 to 35 in good health. Both conserved end residues are trimmed from each CDR3. A clone size is listed for some rows: how often the clone was seen (once, few, many), or a class if it is expanded.

abundance: NA; j_gene: TRBJ2-1; v_gene: TRBV10-1; len: 12; CDR3aa: ASSVGLVGDEQF
abundance: NA; j_gene: TRBJ2-7; v_gene: TRBV5-1; len: 13; CDR3aa: ASSLGGTVTSEQY
abundance: NA; j_gene: TRBJ1-2; v_gene: TRBV10-3; len: 10; CDR3aa: AISDPWDGYT
abundance: NA; j_gene: TRBJ2-5; v_gene: TRBV15; len: 13; CDR3aa: ATSRRTISIGTQY
abundance: NA; j_gene: TRBJ2-1; v_gene: TRBV20-1; len: 12; CDR3aa: SASSGGRLSEQF
abundance: NA; j_gene: TRBJ2-1; v_gene: TRBV18; len: 10; CDR3aa: ASSPLGETQF
abundance: many; j_gene: TRBJ2-7; v_gene: TRBV20-1; len: 10; CDR3aa: SARSGSYEQY
abundance: NA; j_gene: TRBJ2-7; v_gene: TRBV4-1; len: 13; CDR3aa: ASSQYPGSSYEQY
abundance: NA; j_gene: TRBJ2-3; v_gene: TRBV12-3/TRBV12-4; len: 18; CDR3aa: ASSLGAGLTSPTGTDTQY
abundance: once; j_gene: TRBJ2-1; v_gene: TRBV6-5; len: 12; CDR3aa: ASSLAGENDEQF
abundance: NA; j_gene: TRBJ1-5; v_gene: TRBV12-3/TRBV12-4; len: 13; CDR3aa: ASTETGQANQPQH
abundance: NA; j_gene: TRBJ2-7; v_gene: TRBV20-1; len: 11; CDR3aa: SARTGMTYEQY
abundance: many; j_gene: TRBJ1-2; v_gene: TRBV20-1; len: 11; CDR3aa: SASDRITYGYT
abundance: NA; j_gene: TRBJ2-1; v_gene: TRBV9; len: 13; CDR3aa: ASSPTSGRAGEQF
abundance: few; j_gene: TRBJ2-3; v_gene: TRBV6-1; len: 12; CDR3aa: ASPSSGGADTQY
abundance: NA; j_gene: TRBJ2-7; v_gene: TRBV3-1; len: 8; CDR3aa: ASSQWEQY
abundance: many; j_gene: TRBJ2-1; v_gene: TRBV20-1; len: 11; CDR3aa: SQGTSGYNEQF